This TCR beta chain derives from a study of memory CD4+ T cells and cytomegalovirus serostatus (dated by TCRdb to between 2018 and 2021). Context from the whole study: The cohort comprised roughly 35 healthy Belgian adults, 9 CMV seropositive and 24 CMV seronegative. To replicate a published TCR-based CMV serostatus classifier, the study sequenced CD4+ memory TCRbeta repertoires from a Belgian cohort whose cytomegalovirus serostatus was known. Study-level results and caveats: Among the 150 or so previously reported CMV-associated TCRbeta sequences, about 71 showed up in the CD4+ memory repertoires, with each one found in between one and five individuals. For predicting CMV serostatus, the median bootstrapped AUC was approximately 0.95 using the original framework and almost 0.93 using a US-trained random forest. On the Belgian cohort, the classifier built on the original framework reached a median bootstrapped AUC of about 0.95, with a 95% CI of 0.76-1.00. Only CD4+CD45RO+ memory cells were sequenced, in contrast to the original study, in which naive and memory CD4+ and CD8+ populations were covered. Results were interpreted as suggesting that the CMV-associated TCR signature is largely present in the CD4+ memory repertoire.

The Quick-DNA Microprep Kit was used to extract genomic DNA from the sorted cells. TCRbeta DNA was amplified with the immunoSEQ hsTCRbeta kit following the manufacturer's protocol. TCRbeta libraries were sequenced on an Illumina MiSeq instrument. As for how the authors treated the data: Removing out-of-frame sequences left 2,204,828 distinct TCRbeta sequences, an average of around 67,000 per individual. Each individual was scored by the count of 150 to 200 previously reported CMV-associated TCRbeta sequences and the total productive distinct TCRbeta count. A beta-binomial model was reimplemented in Python, and scikit-learn random forests with default parameters were trained on data from the US cohort. Classifier performance on the Belgian cohort was summarized as median AUC with percentile confidence intervals calculated over 10,000 bootstrap iterations. In its TCRdb copy, this immuneACCESS table keeps in-frame sequences only and misses some clones. Where compared with another copy, unresolved V genes explain less than half of these, and the others have no known cause. That table gives V, J and clone size, and the DNA gave D and trimming. Recorded for this sample are 85,000 to 100,000 clones; 80% of them occurred a single time. The ten largest clones capture less than 4% of the sample.

At the junction V is shortened by 1 base and J by 1 base, with 11 bases in between. The CDR3, from cysteine to phenylalanine, totals 15 residues. The DNA shown is the 45-base CDR3, in frame from base 1. The germline V gene (reference sequence) gives CDR1 as SGHKS and CDR2 as YYEKEE. Comments on this clone: Its antigen is currently not known. Per-base quality was not reported, and no clone a single base away is much larger than it.

Single viable CD3+CD4+CD8-CD45RO+ cells were sorted as memory CD4+ T cells on a FACSAria II. To determine CMV serostatus, a Roche Elecsys assay was used that detects serum IgG against CMV pp150, pp28, p38 and p52. After the samples were thawed, total CD4+ T cells were enriched through positive selection using CD4 magnetic microbeads. The samples came from a different study that was designed specifically to examine the CD4+ T cell memory repertoire. Peripheral blood mononuclear cells were isolated and cryopreserved according to standard operating procedures, and serum was stored at -80 degrees C. Staining used CD3-PerCP (BW264/56), CD4-APC (RPA-T4), CD45RO-PE (UCHT1) and CD8-Pacific Orange (3B5) antibodies, with Sytox blue excluding non-viable cells.

The sequence links TRBV5-5 to TRBJ1-1; the D gene cannot be resolved reliably. This clonotype was sampled from an adult in good health and CMV-seropositive. Source material: memory CD4+ T cells from blood. The CDR3 protein: CASSLRPAANTEAFF. The nucleotides are TGTGCCAGCAGCTTGCGGCCAGCGGCGAACACTGAAGCTTTCTTT.